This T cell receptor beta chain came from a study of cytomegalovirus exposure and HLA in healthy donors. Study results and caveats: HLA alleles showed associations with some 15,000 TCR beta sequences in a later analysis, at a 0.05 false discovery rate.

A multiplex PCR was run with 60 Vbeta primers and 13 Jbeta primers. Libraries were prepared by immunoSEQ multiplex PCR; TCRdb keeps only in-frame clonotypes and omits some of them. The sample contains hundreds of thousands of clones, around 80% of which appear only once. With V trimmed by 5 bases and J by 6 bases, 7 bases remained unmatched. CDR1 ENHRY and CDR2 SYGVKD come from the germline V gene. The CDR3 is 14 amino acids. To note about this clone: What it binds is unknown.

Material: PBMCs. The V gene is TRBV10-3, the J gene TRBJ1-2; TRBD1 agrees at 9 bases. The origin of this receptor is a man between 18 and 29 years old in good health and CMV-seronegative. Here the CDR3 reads CAISPAGQGDGYTF. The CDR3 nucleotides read TGTGCCATCAGTCCCGCGGGACAGGGAGATGGCTACACCTTC.